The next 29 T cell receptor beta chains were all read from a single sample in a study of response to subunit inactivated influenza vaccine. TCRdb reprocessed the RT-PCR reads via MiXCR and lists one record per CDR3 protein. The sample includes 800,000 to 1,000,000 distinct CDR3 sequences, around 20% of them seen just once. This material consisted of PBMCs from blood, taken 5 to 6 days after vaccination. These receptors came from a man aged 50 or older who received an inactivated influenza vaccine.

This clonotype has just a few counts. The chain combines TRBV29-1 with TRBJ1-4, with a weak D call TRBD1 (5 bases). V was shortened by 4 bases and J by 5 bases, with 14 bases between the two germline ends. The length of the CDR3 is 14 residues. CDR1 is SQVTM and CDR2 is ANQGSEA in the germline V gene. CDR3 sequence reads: CSVVLGARNEKLFF. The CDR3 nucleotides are TGCAGCGTTGTTCTTGGGGCGCGGAATGAAAAACTGTTTTTT.

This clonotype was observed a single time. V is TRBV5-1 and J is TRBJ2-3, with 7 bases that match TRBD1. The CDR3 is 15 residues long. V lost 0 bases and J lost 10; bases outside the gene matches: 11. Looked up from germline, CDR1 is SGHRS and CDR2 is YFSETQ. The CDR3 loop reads CASSLVQGKETAQYF. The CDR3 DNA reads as TGCGCCAGCAGCTTGGTACAGGGGAAGGAAACTGCGCAGTATTTT.

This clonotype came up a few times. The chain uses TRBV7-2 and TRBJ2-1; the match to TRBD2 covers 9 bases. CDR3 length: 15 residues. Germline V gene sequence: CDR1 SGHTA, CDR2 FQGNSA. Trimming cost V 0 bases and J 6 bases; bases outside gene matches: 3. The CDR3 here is CASSLALAGFNEQFF. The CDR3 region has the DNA TGTGCCAGCAGCTTAGCTCTAGCGGGGTTCAATGAGCAGTTCTTC.

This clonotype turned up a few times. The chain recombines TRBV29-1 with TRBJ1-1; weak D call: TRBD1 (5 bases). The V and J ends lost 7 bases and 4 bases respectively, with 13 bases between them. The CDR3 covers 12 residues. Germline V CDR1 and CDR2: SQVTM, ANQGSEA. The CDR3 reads CSGSSGGTEAFF. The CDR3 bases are TGCAGCGGGAGCTCGGGGGGCACTGAAGCTTTCTTT.

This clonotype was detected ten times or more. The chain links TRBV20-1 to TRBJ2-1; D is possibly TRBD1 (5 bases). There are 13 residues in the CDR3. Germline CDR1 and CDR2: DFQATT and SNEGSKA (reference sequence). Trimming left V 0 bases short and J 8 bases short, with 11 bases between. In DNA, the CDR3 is TGCAGTGCTAGAGATATCCAGGGCCATGAGCAGTTCTTC. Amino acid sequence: CSARDIQGHEQFF.

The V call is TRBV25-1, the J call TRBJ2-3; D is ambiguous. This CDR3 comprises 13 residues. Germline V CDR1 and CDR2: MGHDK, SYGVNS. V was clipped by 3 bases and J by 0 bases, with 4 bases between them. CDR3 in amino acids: CASSDLSTDTQYF. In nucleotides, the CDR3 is TGTGCCAGCAGTGACCTTAGCACAGATACGCAGTATTTT.

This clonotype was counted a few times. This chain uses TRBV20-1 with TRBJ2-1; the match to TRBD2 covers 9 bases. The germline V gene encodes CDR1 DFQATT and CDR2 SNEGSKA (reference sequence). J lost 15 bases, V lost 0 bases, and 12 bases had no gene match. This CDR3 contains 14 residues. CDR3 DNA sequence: TGCAGTGCTAGAGAGTTCACGGCGGGAGGGCCTATGTTCTTC. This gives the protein CSAREFTAGGPMFF.

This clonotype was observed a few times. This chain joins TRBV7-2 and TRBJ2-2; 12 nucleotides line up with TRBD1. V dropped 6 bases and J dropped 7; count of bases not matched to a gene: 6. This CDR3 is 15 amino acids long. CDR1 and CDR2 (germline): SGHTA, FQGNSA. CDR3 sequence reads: CASRAGTGGLGELFF. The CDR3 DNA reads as TGTGCCAGCAGGGCCGGGACAGGGGGCCTCGGGGAGCTGTTTTTT.

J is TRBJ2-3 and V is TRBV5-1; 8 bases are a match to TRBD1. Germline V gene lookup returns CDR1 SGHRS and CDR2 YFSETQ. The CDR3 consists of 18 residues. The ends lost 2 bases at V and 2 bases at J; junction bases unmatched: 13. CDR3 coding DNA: TGCGCCAGCAGCTTACAGGGGGGAGCGCGGTCAACCACAGATACGCAGTATTTT. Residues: CASSLQGGARSTTDTQYF.

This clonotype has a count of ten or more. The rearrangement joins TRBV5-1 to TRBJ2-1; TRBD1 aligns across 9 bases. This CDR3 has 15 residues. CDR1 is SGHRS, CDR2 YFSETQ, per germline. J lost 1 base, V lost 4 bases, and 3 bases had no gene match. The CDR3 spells CASSAGTGSYNEQFF. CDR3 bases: TGCGCCAGCAGCGCCGGGACAGGGTCCTACAATGAGCAGTTCTTC.

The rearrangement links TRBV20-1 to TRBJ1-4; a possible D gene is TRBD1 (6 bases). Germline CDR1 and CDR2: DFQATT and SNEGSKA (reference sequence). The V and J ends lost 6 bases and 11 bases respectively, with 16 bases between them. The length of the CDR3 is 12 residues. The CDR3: CSAPGTLSKLFF. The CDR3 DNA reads TGCAGTGCGCCCGGGACACTTTCTAAACTGTTTTTT.

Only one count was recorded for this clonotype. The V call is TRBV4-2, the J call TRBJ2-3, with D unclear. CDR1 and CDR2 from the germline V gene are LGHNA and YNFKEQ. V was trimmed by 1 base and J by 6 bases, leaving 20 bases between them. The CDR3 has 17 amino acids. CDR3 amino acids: CASSQGSRGSNTDTQYF. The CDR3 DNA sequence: TGTGCCAGCAGCCAAGGGAGTCGTGGCTCCAACACGGATACGCAGTATTTT.

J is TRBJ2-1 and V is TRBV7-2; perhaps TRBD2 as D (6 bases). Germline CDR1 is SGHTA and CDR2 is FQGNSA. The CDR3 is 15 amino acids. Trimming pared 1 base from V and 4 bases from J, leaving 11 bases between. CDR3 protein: CASSLGDWVYNEQFF. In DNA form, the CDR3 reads TGTGCCAGCAGCTTAGGGGACTGGGTATACAATGAGCAGTTCTTC.

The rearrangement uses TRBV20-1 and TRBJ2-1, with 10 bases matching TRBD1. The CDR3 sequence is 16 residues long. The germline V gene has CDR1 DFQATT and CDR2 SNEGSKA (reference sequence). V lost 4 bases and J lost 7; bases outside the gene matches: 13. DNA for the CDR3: TGCAGTGCTACAATCTCCGGGACAGGGGATTTTAATGAGCAGTTCTTC. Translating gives CSATISGTGDFNEQFF.

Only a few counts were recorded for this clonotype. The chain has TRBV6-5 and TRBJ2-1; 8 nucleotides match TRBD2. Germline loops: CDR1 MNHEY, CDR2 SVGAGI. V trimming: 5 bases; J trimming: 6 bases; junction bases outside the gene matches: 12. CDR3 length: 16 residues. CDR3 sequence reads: CASSNRMVGRGNEQFF. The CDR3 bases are TGTGCCAGCAGTAACCGGATGGTCGGGAGGGGCAATGAGCAGTTCTTC.

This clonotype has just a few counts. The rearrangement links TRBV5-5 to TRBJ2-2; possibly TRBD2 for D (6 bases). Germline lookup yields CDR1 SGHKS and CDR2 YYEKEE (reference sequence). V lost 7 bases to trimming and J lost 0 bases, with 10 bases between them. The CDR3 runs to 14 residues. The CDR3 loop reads CASGRDSNTGELFF. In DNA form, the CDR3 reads TGTGCCAGCGGCAGGGACTCGAACACCGGGGAGCTGTTTTTT.

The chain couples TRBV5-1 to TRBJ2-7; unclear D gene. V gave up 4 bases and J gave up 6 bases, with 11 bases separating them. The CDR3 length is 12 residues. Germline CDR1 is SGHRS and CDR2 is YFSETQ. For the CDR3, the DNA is TGCGCCAGCAGCGTGGCAGGACCCGAGCAGTACTTC. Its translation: CASSVAGPEQYF.

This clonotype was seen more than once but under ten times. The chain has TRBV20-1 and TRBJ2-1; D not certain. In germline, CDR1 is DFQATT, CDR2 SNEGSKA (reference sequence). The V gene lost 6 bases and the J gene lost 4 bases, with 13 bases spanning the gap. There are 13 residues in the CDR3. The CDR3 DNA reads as TGCAGTGCGACAACCCCTCTATACAATGAGCAGTTCTTC. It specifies CSATTPLYNEQFF.

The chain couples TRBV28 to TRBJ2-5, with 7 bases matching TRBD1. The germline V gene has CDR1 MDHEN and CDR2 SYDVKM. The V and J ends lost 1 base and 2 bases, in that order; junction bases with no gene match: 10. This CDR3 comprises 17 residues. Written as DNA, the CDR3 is TGTGCCAGCAGTTTATCCCTACGACAGGGAGCTCAAGAGACCCAGTACTTC. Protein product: CASSLSLRQGAQETQYF.

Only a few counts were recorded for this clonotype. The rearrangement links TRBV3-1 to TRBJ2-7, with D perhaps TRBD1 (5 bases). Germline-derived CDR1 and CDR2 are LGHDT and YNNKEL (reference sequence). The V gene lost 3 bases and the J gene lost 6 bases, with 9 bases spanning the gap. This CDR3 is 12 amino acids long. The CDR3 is CASSQTVFEQYF. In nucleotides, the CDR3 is TGTGCCAGCAGCCAGACAGTGTTCGAGCAGTACTTC.

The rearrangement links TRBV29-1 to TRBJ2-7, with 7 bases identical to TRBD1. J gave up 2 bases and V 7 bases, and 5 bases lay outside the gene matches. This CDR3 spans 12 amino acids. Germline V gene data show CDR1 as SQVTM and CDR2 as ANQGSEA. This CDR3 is CSGGQTPYEQYF. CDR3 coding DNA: TGCAGCGGGGGACAGACCCCCTACGAGCAGTACTTC.

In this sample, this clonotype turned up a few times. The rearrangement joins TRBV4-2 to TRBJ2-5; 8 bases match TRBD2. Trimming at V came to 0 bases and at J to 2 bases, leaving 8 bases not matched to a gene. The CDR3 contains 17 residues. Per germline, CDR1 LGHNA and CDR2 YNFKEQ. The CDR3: CASSQDIAGGVQETQYF. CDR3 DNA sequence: TGTGCCAGCAGCCAAGATATTGCGGGGGGCGTGCAAGAGACCCAGTACTTC.

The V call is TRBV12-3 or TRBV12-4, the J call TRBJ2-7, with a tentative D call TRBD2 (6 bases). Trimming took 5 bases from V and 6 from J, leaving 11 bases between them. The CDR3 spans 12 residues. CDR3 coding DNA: TGTGCCAGCAGTCTCGGGAGCTCCGAGCAGTACTTC. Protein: CASSLGSSEQYF.

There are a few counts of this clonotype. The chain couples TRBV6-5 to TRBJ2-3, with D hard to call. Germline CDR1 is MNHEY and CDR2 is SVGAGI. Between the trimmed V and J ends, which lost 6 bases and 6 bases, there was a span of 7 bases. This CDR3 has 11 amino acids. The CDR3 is CASRYMDTQYF. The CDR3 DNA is TGTGCCAGCAGGTATATGGATACGCAGTATTTT.

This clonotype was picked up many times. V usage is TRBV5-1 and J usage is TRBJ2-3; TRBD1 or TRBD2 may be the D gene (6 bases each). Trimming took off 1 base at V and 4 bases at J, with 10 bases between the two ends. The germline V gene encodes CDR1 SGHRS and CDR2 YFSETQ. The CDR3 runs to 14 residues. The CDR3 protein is CASSLFGGADTQYF. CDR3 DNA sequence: TGCGCCAGCAGCTTGTTCGGGGGCGCAGATACGCAGTATTTT.

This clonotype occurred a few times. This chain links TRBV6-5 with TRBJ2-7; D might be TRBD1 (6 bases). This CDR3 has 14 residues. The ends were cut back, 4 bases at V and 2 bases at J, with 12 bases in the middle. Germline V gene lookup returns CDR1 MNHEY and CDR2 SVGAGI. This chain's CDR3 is CASSSTWTAYEQYF. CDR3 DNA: TGTGCCAGCAGTTCGACATGGACAGCCTACGAGCAGTACTTC.

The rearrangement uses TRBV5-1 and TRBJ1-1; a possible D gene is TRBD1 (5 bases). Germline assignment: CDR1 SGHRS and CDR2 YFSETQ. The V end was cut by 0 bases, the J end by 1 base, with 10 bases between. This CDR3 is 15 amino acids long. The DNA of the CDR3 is TGCGCCAGCAGCTTGGGGGTGACAGCGAACACTGAAGCTTTCTTT. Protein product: CASSLGVTANTEAFF.

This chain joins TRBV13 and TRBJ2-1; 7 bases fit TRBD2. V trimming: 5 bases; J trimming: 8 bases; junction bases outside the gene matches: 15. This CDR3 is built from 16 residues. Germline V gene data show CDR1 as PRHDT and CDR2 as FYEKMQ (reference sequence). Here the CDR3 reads CASSGAPSGSLDEQFF. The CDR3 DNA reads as TGTGCCAGCAGCGGAGCGCCTAGCGGATCCCTCGATGAGCAGTTCTTC.

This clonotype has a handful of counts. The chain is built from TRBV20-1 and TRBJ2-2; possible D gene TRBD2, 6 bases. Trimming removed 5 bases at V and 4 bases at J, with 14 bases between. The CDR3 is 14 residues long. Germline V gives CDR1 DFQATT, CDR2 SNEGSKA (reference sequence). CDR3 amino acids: CSALSGFGTGELFF. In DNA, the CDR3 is TGCAGTGCTCTGAGCGGGTTCGGCACCGGGGAGCTGTTTTTT.